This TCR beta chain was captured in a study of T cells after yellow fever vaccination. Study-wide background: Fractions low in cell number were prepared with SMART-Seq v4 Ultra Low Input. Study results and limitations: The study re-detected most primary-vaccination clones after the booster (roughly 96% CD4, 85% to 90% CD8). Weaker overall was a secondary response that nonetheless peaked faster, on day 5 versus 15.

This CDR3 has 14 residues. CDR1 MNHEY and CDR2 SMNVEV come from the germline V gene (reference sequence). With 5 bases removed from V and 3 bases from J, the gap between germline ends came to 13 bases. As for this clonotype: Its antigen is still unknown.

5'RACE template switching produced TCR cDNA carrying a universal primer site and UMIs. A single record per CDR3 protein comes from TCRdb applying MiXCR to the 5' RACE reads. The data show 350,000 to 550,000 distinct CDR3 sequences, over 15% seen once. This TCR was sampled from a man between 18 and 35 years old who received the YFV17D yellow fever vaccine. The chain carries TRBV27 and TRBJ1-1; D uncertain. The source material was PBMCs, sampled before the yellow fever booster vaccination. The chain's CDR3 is CASSTSGPDTEAFF. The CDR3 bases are TGTGCCAGCAGTACCTCCGGACCAGACACTGAAGCTTTCTTT.